This TCR beta chain originates from a study of cytomegalovirus exposure and HLA in healthy donors. This clone was counted between two and nine times. Its antigen remains unidentified. Study-level results: A later analysis found TCR association rates differed by HLA locus, highest for DRB1 and lowest for HLA-C.

It was with 60 Vbeta and 13 Jbeta primers that the PCR ran. Repertoires were generated with immunoSEQ multiplex PCR, while TCRdb's copy carries only in-frame clones and drops some. The sample contains roughly 120,000 clones, 73% of which appear only once. CDR3 length equals 14 residues. Per germline, CDR1 MNHEY and CDR2 SVGAGI. V dropped 5 bases and J dropped 10 bases, with 21 bases sitting between them. V gene TRBV6-5 combines with J gene TRBJ2-7; possible D gene TRBD1, 6 bases. This TCR came from a woman aged 40 to 50 in good health and CMV-seronegative. Input material: PBMCs. CDR3: CASSTGTRAVYQYF. CDR3 DNA: TGTGCCAGCAGTACCGGGACAAGGGCCGTGTATCAGTACTTC.